What follows are 15 T cell receptor beta chains derived from one specimen sequenced in a study of blood T cell repertoires in COVID-19. Produced via immunoSEQ multiplex PCR; TCRdb's table is partial and in-frame only. The top ten hold 7.4% of the sample, which has a few hundred thousand clones, around 82% seen once. Sequencing was done on a sample of PBMCs or T cells enriched from blood (not recorded which). The receptor set was obtained from a woman in her 40s with acute COVID-19.

The V call is TRBV11-2, the J call TRBJ2-1; D remains unclear. Germline lookup yields CDR1 SGHAT and CDR2 FQNNGV. The ends were cut back, 0 bases at V and 3 bases at J, with 3 bases in the middle. The CDR3 loop spans 13 amino acids. The CDR3 region has the DNA TGTGCCAGCAGCTTAGATATCTACAATGAGCAGTTCTTC. Amino acid sequence: CASSLDIYNEQFF.

This clone was recorded only once. The V and J genes are TRBV11-2 and TRBJ1-6; D uncertain. CDR3 length: 13 amino acids. V lost 0 bases and J lost 10, with 7 bases in between. The germline CDR1 and CDR2 sequences are SGHAT and FQNNGV. The CDR3 DNA reads TGTGCCAGCAGCTTAGAGGGCAGCTCACCCCTCCACTTT. Translated, it gives CASSLEGSSPLHF.

V usage is TRBV3-1 (or the pseudogene TRBV3-2) and J usage is TRBJ2-5; TRBD1 might be the D (5 bases). V lost 4 bases and J lost 5, with 11 bases in between. CDR1 is LGHDT, CDR2 YNNKEL, per germline (reference sequence). The CDR3 has 13 amino acids. The CDR3 bases are TGTGCCAGCAGCCGACAGACTTGGGAGACCCAGTACTTC. Translated, it gives CASSRQTWETQYF.

The genes are TRBV10-3 and TRBJ1-5, with 8 bases fitting TRBD1. The length of the CDR3 is 15 residues. V dropped 5 bases and J dropped 1; count of bases not matched to a gene: 4. Germline V gene sequence: CDR1 ENHRY, CDR2 SYGVKD. This CDR3 is CAISPDRESNQPQHF. In nucleotides, the CDR3 is TGTGCCATCAGTCCGGACAGGGAAAGCAATCAGCCCCAGCATTTT.

The rearrangement links TRBV24-1 to TRBJ1-2; 9 bases align to TRBD1. This CDR3 has 15 residues. V shed 3 bases and J 3 bases; nucleotides not matched to a gene: 4. Germline CDR1 reads KGHDR; CDR2 reads SFDVKD. Here the CDR3 reads CATSDTGTGHYGYTF. The CDR3 coding sequence is TGTGCCACCAGTGATACCGGGACAGGGCACTATGGCTACACCTTC.

This sequence joins TRBV11-2 and TRBJ1-6; D uncertain. The CDR3 totals 16 residues. Germline values: CDR1 SGHAT, CDR2 FQNNGV. V was clipped by 4 bases and J by 3 bases, with 13 bases between them. The CDR3 coding sequence is TGTGCCAGCAGCTCCCGGGTGGCCTACTATAATTCACCCCTCCACTTT. As protein: CASSSRVAYYNSPLHF.

The genes are TRBV7-2 and TRBJ1-2, with D possibly being TRBD1 (6 bases). This CDR3 contains 13 residues. Per germline, CDR1 SGHTA and CDR2 FQGNSA. The V end lost 5 bases, the J end lost 8 bases, and 15 bases lay between the germline ends. The CDR3 sequence is CASSPQSRGGYTF. The CDR3 nucleotides read TGTGCCAGCAGCCCCCAATCCAGGGGAGGCTACACCTTC.

The chain recombines TRBV5-1 with TRBJ1-2, with D possibly matching TRBD1 (6 bases). The CDR3 spans 14 residues. V was trimmed by 4 bases and J by 6 bases, leaving 16 bases between them. The germline V gene has CDR1 SGHRS and CDR2 YFSETQ. CDR3 loop: CASSLRTKGDGYTF. The CDR3 bases are TGCGCCAGCAGCCTACGGACAAAGGGGGATGGCTACACCTTC.

The CDR3: CASIAGGNTGELFF. The DNA of the CDR3 is TGTGCCAGCATAGCGGGAGGGAACACCGGGGAGCTGTTTTTT. This chain connects TRBV27 to TRBJ2-2, with TRBD2 identical over 10 bases. The J segment lost 1 base and the V segment lost 7 bases, leaving 0 bases of the junction unmatched. Per the germline V gene, CDR1 is MNHEY and CDR2 is SMNVEV (reference sequence). This CDR3 has 14 amino acids.

This clone turned up a few times. V and J are TRBV6-4 and TRBJ2-3, with TRBD2 matching 8 bases. The CDR3 runs 16 residues. Germline trimming cut 3 bases from V and 4 bases from J; bases unmatched to any gene: 9. Germline loops: CDR1 MRHNA, CDR2 SNTAGT. The CDR3 spells CASSEKIAGGADTQYF. The CDR3 DNA sequence: TGTGCCAGCAGTGAAAAAATCGCGGGAGGTGCAGATACGCAGTATTTT.

V gene TRBV6-5 combines with J gene TRBJ2-7; perhaps TRBD2 as D (5 bases). CDR3 size: 15 residues. V was cut by 7 bases and J by 2 bases, with 18 bases left in between. In germline, CDR1 is MNHEY, CDR2 SVGAGI. The CDR3 here is CASTLIRGLAYEQYF. As DNA, the CDR3 is TGTGCCAGCACTCTTATCCGAGGGTTGGCCTACGAGCAGTACTTC.

The chain combines TRBV20-1 with TRBJ1-2; a weak D match, TRBD1 (6 bases). The CDR3 has 14 amino acids. Germline CDR1 DFQATT, CDR2 SNEGSKA (reference sequence). The ends were cut back, 3 bases at V and 1 base at J, with 12 bases in the middle. CDR3 sequence (DNA): TGCAGTGCTAGTTACAGGGCTGATAACTATGGCTACACCTTC. Its translation: CSASYRADNYGYTF.

This chain connects TRBV6-1 to TRBJ1-3, with D possibly matching TRBD1 (5 bases). Germline V gene lookup returns CDR1 MNHNS and CDR2 SASEGT. The CDR3 consists of 15 residues. V lost 3 bases, J lost 0 bases, and 9 bases lay in between. The DNA for the CDR3 is TGTGCCAGCAGTGACGTAAGGGGCTCTGGAAACACCATATATTTT. This sequence encodes CASSDVRGSGNTIYF.

V is TRBV4-1 and J is TRBJ1-3, with D maybe TRBD1 (6 bases). Germline V CDR1 and CDR2: MGHRA, YSYEKL. This CDR3 has 16 residues. V gave up 0 bases and J gave up 0 bases, with 9 bases separating them. The CDR3 sequence: CASSQETGRSGNTIYF. In DNA, the CDR3 is TGCGCCAGCAGCCAAGAGACAGGACGCTCTGGAAACACCATATATTTT.

The V and J genes are TRBV9 and TRBJ2-7, with 7 positions matching TRBD2. Germline CDR1 is SGDLS and CDR2 is YYNGEE. CDR3 size: 11 residues. V gave up 4 bases and J gave up 9 bases; unmatched junction bases: 4. The CDR3 here is CASSRAGVQYF. The CDR3 DNA follows: TGTGCCAGCAGCCGTGCGGGAGTGCAGTACTTC.